Sequencing of this T cell receptor beta chain was carried out in a study of shared clonotypes between healthy human individuals. This clone was found once. This CDR3 is built from 14 residues. V was shortened by 4 bases and J by 8 bases, with 15 bases between the two germline ends. The V gene's germline CDR1 is SGHDT and CDR2 YYEEEE. The data were produced by immunoSEQ multiplex PCR, yet TCRdb's version contains in-frame clones alone and is incomplete. Seen here are 980,000 or so clones, less than 85% observed once, and the top ten hold about 1.5%. The specimen was memory CD4+ T cells sorted from blood. Subset of the sample: CD45RA-negative fraction. This receptor was obtained from a young man in good health. V gene TRBV5-6 combines with J gene TRBJ1-4; TRBD1 is a possible D gene (5 bases). The CDR3 nucleotides are TGTGCCAGCAGCCCCGGGACCTACCGGGAAAAACTGTTTTTT. It encodes CASSPGTYREKLFF. The full variable domain, rest sourced from reference TRBV5-6 and TRBJ1-4, is DAGVTQSPTHLIKTRGQQVTLRCSPKSGHDTVSWYQQALGQGPQFIFQYYEEEERQRGNFPDRFSGHQFPNYSSELNVNALLLGDSALYLCASSPGTYREKLFFGSGTQLSVL.